This paragraph reports one TCR beta chain. Its antigen is not identified. PCR amplification relied on 60 Vbeta primers (plus 13 Jbeta primers). This table comes from immunoSEQ multiplex PCR, and its TCRdb copy is limited to in-frame clones, with some not included. Among around 130,000 clones listed, around 80% were seen once. This record belongs to a study of cytomegalovirus exposure and HLA in healthy donors. Regarding the study as a whole: The study put roughly 160 TCR beta chains on its list as cytomegalovirus-associated. A few chains tied to CMV proved CMV antigen-specific in vitro.

Regarding donors, all were healthy bone marrow donors. Germline CDR1 is LGHNA and CDR2 is YSLEER. V was pared by 1 base and J by 7 bases, with 8 bases of the junction left unmatched. This CDR3 region has 16 residues. The J gene is TRBJ1-4, the V gene TRBV4-3; TRBD1 matches at 8 bases. The receptor's source is a woman between 18 and 30 years old in good health and CMV-seronegative. The sample comprised PBMCs. CDR3 residues: CASSQVFGTGVEKLFF. CDR3 DNA sequence: TGCGCCAGCAGCCAAGTATTCGGGACAGGAGTTGAAAAACTGTTTTTT.